This paragraph reports one TCR beta chain. V was trimmed by 0 bases and J by 3 bases, leaving 11 bases between them. Germline V lookup: CDR1 MNHNY, CDR2 SVGAGI (reference sequence). The CDR3 runs to 15 residues. This sample is drawn from a study of OX40 agonist ivuxolimab in advanced cancers. Study-level information: Patients received ivuxolimab, an agonistic anti-OX40 (CD134) antibody. Three individuals attained partial responses, comprising one hepatocellular carcinoma case and two cutaneous melanoma cases.

Sequenced by immunoSEQ multiplex PCR; TCRdb stores in-frame clones only, minus some. The data contain 65,000 to 95,000 clones, about 82% of them seen just once; the ten biggest clones take up less than 8%. The TCR was taken from an adult with an advanced solid tumor such as melanoma, head and neck, liver or kidney cancer. The V and J genes are TRBV6-6 and TRBJ1-2; weak D call: TRBD1 (5 bases). Sequencing used CD4+ or CD8+ T cells sorted from blood, obtained in a trial of the OX40 agonist ivuxolimab. CDR3 bases: TGTGCCAGCAGTTACTCCGACAGTACCTACTATGGCTACACCTTC. Encoded protein: CASSYSDSTYYGYTF.